This record covers a single T cell receptor (beta chain). Its specificity is not known. This entry is derived from a study of cytomegalovirus exposure and HLA in healthy donors. This CDR3 spans 15 amino acids. The V segment lost 2 bases and the J segment 3 bases; nucleotides outside the gene matches: 4. Per the germline V gene, CDR1 is SGHRS and CDR2 is YFSETQ. Study-wide points: Three chains linked to CMV were shown in vitro to be specific for CMV antigens. An analysis that was carried out later associated about 17,000 TCR beta sequences with HLA alleles at 0.05 false discovery rate. Later analysis showed TCR association rates varying by HLA locus, highest for DRB1 and lowest for HLA-C. The authors later linked a missense DCLRE1C variant to TCR beta V- and J-gene trimming.

PCR involved 60 Vbeta and 13 Jbeta primers. The data were produced by immunoSEQ multiplex PCR, yet TCRdb's version contains in-frame clones alone and is incomplete. The profile covers some 160,000 clones, with 81% appearing a single time and around 1.3% taken by the ten largest. The chain is built from TRBV5-1 and TRBJ2-5; 10 bases align to TRBD1. The sample was PBMCs. The source is a middle-aged man in good health and CMV-seropositive. DNA for the CDR3: TGCGCCAGCAGCTTTACCGGGACAGGGGAAGAGACCCAGTACTTC. The encoded protein is CASSFTGTGEETQYF.